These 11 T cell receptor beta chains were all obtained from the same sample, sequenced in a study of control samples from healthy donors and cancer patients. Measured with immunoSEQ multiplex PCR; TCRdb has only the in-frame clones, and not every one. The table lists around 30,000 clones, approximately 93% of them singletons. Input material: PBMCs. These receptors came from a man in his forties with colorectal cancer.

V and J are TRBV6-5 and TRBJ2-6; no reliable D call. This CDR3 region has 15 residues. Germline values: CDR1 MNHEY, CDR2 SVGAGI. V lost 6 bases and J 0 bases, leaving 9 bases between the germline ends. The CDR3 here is CASSLGSSGANVLTF. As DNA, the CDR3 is TGTGCCAGCAGCCTGGGAAGCTCTGGGGCCAACGTCCTGACTTTC.

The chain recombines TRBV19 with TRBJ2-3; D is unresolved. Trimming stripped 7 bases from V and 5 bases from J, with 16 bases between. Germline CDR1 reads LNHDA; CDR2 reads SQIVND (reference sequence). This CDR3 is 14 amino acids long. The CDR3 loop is CASTRGRAGDTQYF. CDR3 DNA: TGTGCCAGTACGCGCGGACGAGCAGGAGATACGCAGTATTTT.

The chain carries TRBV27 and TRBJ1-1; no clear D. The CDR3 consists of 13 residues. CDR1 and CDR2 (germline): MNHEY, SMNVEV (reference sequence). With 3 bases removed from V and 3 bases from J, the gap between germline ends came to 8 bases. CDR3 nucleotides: TGTGCCAGCAGTTTCGACCGAGACACTGAAGCTTTCTTT. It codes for CASSFDRDTEAFF.

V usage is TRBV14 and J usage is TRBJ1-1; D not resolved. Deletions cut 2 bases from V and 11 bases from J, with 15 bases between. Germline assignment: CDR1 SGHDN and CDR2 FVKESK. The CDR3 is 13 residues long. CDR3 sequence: CASSQYVTGMAFF. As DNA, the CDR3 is TGTGCCAGCAGCCAATATGTGACCGGCATGGCTTTCTTT.

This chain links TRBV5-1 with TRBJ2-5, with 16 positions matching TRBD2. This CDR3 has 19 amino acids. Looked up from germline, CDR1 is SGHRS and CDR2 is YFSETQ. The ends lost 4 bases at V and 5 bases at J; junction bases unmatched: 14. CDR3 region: CASSGPGTSGGAVTETQYF. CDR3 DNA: TGCGCCAGCAGCGGACCCGGGACTAGCGGGGGGGCTGTGACGGAGACCCAGTACTTC.

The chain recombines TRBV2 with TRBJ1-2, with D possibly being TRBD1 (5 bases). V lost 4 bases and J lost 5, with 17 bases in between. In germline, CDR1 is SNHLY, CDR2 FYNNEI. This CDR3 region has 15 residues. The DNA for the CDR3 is TGTGCCAGCAGTGTAGGGAGGGGACTGTCTTATGGCTACACCTTC. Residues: CASSVGRGLSYGYTF.

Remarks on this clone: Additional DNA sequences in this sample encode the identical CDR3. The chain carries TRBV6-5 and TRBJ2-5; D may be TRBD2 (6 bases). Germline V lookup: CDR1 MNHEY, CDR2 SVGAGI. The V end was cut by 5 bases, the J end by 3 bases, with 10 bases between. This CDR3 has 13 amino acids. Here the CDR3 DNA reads TGTGCCAGCAGTAGAGGACTAAAAGAGACCCAGTACTTC. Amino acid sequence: CASSRGLKETQYF.

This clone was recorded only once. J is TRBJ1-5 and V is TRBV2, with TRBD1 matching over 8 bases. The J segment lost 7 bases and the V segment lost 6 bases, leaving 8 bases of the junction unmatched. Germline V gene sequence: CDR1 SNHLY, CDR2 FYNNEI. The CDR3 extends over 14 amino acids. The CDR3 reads CASRGDRGGQPQHF. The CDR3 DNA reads TGTGCCAGCAGGGGAGACAGGGGAGGCCAGCCCCAGCATTTT.

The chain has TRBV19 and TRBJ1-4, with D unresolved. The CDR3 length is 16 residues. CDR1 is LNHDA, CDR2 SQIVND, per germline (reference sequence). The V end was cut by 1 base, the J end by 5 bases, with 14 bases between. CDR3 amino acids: CASSIGNGQANEKLFF. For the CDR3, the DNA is TGTGCCAGTAGTATAGGGAACGGGCAGGCCAATGAAAAACTGTTTTTT. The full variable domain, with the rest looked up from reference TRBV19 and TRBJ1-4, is DGGITQSPKYLFRKEGQNVTLSCEQNLNHDAMYWYRQDPGQGLRLIYYSQIVNDFQKGDIAEGYSVSREKKESFPLTVTSAQKNPTAFYLCASSIGNGQANEKLFFGSGTQLSVL.

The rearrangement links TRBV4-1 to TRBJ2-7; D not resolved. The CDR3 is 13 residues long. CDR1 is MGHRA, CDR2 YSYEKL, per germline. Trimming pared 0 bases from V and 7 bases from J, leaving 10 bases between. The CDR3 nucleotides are TGCGCCAGCAGCCAAGAGTCCCTGGGAGAGCAGTACTTC. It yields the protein CASSQESLGEQYF.

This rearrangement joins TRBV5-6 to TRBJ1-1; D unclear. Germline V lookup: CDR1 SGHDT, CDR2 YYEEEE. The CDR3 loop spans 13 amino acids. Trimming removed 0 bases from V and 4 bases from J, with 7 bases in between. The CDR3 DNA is TGTGCCAGCAGCTTGGCCCCCGGCACTGAAGCTTTCTTT. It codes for CASSLAPGTEAFF.